Listed here are 16 T cell receptor beta chains from one sample, sequenced in a study of cytomegalovirus exposure and HLA in healthy donors. 13 Jbeta primers and 60 Vbeta primers were used for the PCR. Profiling relied on immunoSEQ multiplex PCR, and the TCRdb table lists in-frame clones only, not all of them. The sample lists more than 60,000 clones; roughly 75% were seen once. Source material: PBMCs. These receptors were collected from a woman in her 30s in good health and CMV-seronegative.

The chain employs TRBV6-5 and TRBJ2-6; D call uncertain. The CDR3 runs 14 residues. V gave up 7 bases and J gave up 0 bases, with 7 bases separating them. Per germline, CDR1 MNHEY and CDR2 SVGAGI. The DNA for the CDR3 is TGTGCCAGCACGCTCTACTCTGGGGCCAACGTCCTGACTTTC. Translating gives CASTLYSGANVLTF.

The rearrangement links TRBV30 to TRBJ1-2; 8 bases map to TRBD1. The V gene end was trimmed by 7 bases and the J gene end by 5 bases; junction bases not matched to a gene: 6. CDR1 and CDR2 (germline): GTSNPN, SVGIG (reference sequence). This CDR3 contains 12 residues. CDR3 sequence reads: CALTGVLYGYTF. Here the CDR3 DNA reads TGTGCCTTGACAGGGGTGCTGTATGGCTACACCTTC.

The rearrangement joins TRBV21-1 to TRBJ1-1. TRBV21-1 is a documented pseudogene. This CDR3 has 14 amino acids. The CDR3 loop reads CASIAGKTNTEAFF. The CDR3 DNA reads as TGTGCCAGCATTGCGGGGAAAACGAACACTGAAGCTTTCTTT.

This chain links TRBV10-3 with TRBJ1-6, with D uncertain. Germline loops: CDR1 ENHRY, CDR2 SYGVKD. The V end lost 8 bases, the J end lost 7 bases, and 12 bases lay between the germline ends. CDR3 size: 13 residues. DNA of the CDR3: TGTGCCATCCGGCGGGAAGAGAATTCACCCCTCCACTTT. Its protein is CAIRREENSPLHF.

The CDR3 here is CASSSSLTGGGPGYTF. The CDR3 bases are TGTGCCAGCAGCTCATCCTTGACAGGGGGCGGACCCGGCTACACCTTC. The chain couples TRBV28 to TRBJ1-2, with TRBD1 identical over 10 bases. CDR1 MDHEN and CDR2 SYDVKM come from the germline V gene. The CDR3 runs 16 residues. The V and J ends lost 6 bases and 8 bases, in that order; junction bases with no gene match: 15.

The chain couples TRBV7-6 to TRBJ1-2; 9 bases fit TRBD1. J was trimmed by 6 bases and V by 5 bases; bases with no gene match: 7. The CDR3 has 14 amino acids. Germline lookup yields CDR1 SGHVS and CDR2 FNYEAQ. The CDR3 is CASSPDRGRNGYTF. CDR3 coding DNA: TGTGCCAGCAGCCCGGACAGGGGAAGGAATGGCTACACCTTC.

The genes are TRBV28 and TRBJ1-5; D possibly corresponds to TRBD1 (6 bases). This CDR3 has 14 residues. CDR1 is MDHEN, CDR2 SYDVKM, per germline. V was trimmed by 5 bases and J by 6 bases, leaving 14 bases between them. In DNA form, the CDR3 reads TGTGCCAGCAGTCCCTACCAGGGGAGTCAGCCCCAGCATTTT. This gives the protein CASSPYQGSQPQHF.

The chain combines TRBV29-1 with TRBJ2-2, with D uncertain. The CDR3 has 14 residues. Germline lookup yields CDR1 SQVTM and CDR2 ANQGSEA. V was pared by 7 bases and J by 0 bases, with 12 bases between. CDR3 coding DNA: TGCAGCGGTAGCAACCTACCGAACACCGGGGAGCTGTTTTTT. This sequence encodes CSGSNLPNTGELFF.

The J gene is TRBJ1-4, the V gene TRBV19; D uncertain. The V end lost 11 bases, the J end lost 4 bases, and 14 bases lay between the germline ends. In germline, CDR1 is LNHDA, CDR2 SQIVND (reference sequence). This CDR3 is 13 amino acids long. The CDR3: CALYGGFNEKLFF. The CDR3 coding sequence is TGTGCCTTATACGGAGGATTTAATGAAAAACTGTTTTTT.

In its sample, this clone was seen once. The gene calls are TRBV4-1 and TRBJ1-2; D might be TRBD1 (6 bases). V lost 4 bases and J 2 bases, leaving 8 bases between the germline ends. Per the germline V gene, CDR1 is MGHRA and CDR2 is YSYEKL. This CDR3 has 13 amino acids. The CDR3 protein is CASSPGGNYGYTF. Written as DNA, the CDR3 is TGCGCCAGCAGCCCGGGGGGCAACTATGGCTACACCTTC.

The chain is built from TRBV10-3 and TRBJ2-7, with D possibly matching TRBD1 (6 bases). Germline V gives CDR1 ENHRY, CDR2 SYGVKD. The V end lost 9 bases, the J end lost 7 bases, and 25 bases lay between the germline ends. The CDR3 covers 15 residues. The CDR3 protein is CAMGNRDRKIGEQYF. Here the CDR3 DNA reads TGTGCCATGGGAAACAGGGATAGGAAGATAGGGGAGCAGTACTTC.

This clone was picked up one time. V and J are TRBV29-1 and TRBJ1-4; TRBD1 matches 9 bases. J was trimmed by 16 bases and V by 3 bases; bases with no gene match: 12. The CDR3 contains 13 residues. Germline CDR1 SQVTM, CDR2 ANQGSEA. The CDR3 DNA reads TGCAGCGTTGACGCAAACTCCGGGACAGGGCGGTTTTTT. Translation: CSVDANSGTGRFF.

V gene TRBV30 combines with J gene TRBJ1-5; D gene unclear. Germline assignment: CDR1 GTSNPN and CDR2 SVGIG (reference sequence). The V end lost 2 bases, the J end lost 3 bases, and 11 bases lay between the germline ends. The CDR3 length is 14 residues. CDR3 amino acids: CAWSLVSTNQPQHF. The CDR3 DNA is TGTGCCTGGAGTCTAGTTAGTACCAATCAGCCCCAGCATTTT.

The chain employs TRBV4-1 and TRBJ1-5, with unresolved D. V was clipped by 0 bases and J by 7 bases, with 7 bases between them. Germline V gene sequence: CDR1 MGHRA, CDR2 YSYEKL. The CDR3 spans 13 residues. The CDR3 loop reads CASSQESGQPQHF. The CDR3 DNA is TGCGCCAGCAGCCAAGAATCTGGCCAGCCCCAGCATTTT.

The V gene is TRBV4-1, the J gene TRBJ2-5; TRBD1 might be the D (5 bases). The germline V gene has CDR1 MGHRA and CDR2 YSYEKL. The CDR3 is 14 residues long. The V gene lost 1 base and the J gene lost 2 bases, with 8 bases spanning the gap. CDR3 sequence: CASSQVAGQETQYF. The CDR3 coding sequence is TGCGCCAGCAGCCAAGTTGCAGGGCAAGAGACCCAGTACTTC.

This clone was seen a single time. V and J are TRBV2 and TRBJ1-1, with 7 nucleotides matching TRBD1. Losses at the gene ends were 7 bases for V and 4 bases for J; bases not matched to a gene: 24. From germline, CDR1 is SNHLY and CDR2 FYNNEI. The CDR3 covers 19 residues. CDR3 sequence (DNA): TGTGCCAGCACTAAGTCAAGACTTACAGGGGTAGGGCTTAGCACTGAAGCTTTCTTT. Encoded protein: CASTKSRLTGVGLSTEAFF.